These 5 T cell receptor beta chains share one sample of origin, sequenced in a study of blood T cell repertoires in COVID-19. Data came from immunoSEQ multiplex PCR; TCRdb stores just in-frame clones and leaves some out. The sample records a few hundred thousand clones, roughly 85% being singletons. Input material: PBMCs or T cells enriched from blood (not recorded which). The origin of the receptors is a woman in her thirties who had recovered from COVID-19.

This chain uses TRBV7-9 with TRBJ2-3; TRBD1 might be the D (6 bases). Germline CDR1 and CDR2: SEHNR and FQNEAQ (reference sequence). The length of the CDR3 is 17 residues. V was trimmed by 2 bases and J by 2 bases, leaving 17 bases between them. CDR3 region: CASSLSIGQGITDTQYF. DNA of the CDR3: TGTGCCAGCAGCTTAAGTATAGGTCAGGGGATCACAGATACGCAGTATTTT.

The chain uses TRBV7-3 and TRBJ2-3, with TRBD1 matching 7 bases. Germline V gene data show CDR1 as SGHTA and CDR2 as FQGTGA. This CDR3 region has 14 residues. The V and J ends lost 5 bases and 7 bases, in that order; junction bases with no gene match: 9. CDR3 nucleotides: TGTGCCAGCAGCAACGTAGGGGGCGGTAATACGCAGTATTTT. This sequence encodes CASSNVGGGNTQYF.

The chain has TRBV7-9 and TRBJ1-6, with a weak D call TRBD1 (6 bases). CDR1 is SEHNR, CDR2 FQNEAQ, per germline (reference sequence). Trimming cost V 5 bases and J 0 bases, with 14 bases left between them. CDR3 length: 17 residues. As DNA, the CDR3 is TGTGCCAGCAGCGATACAGGGCTGAGCTCCTATAATTCACCCCTCCACTTT. It is translated as CASSDTGLSSYNSPLHF. Filled out from reference TRBV7-9 and TRBJ1-6, the complete variable domain reads DTGVSQNPRHKITKRGQNVTFRCDPISEHNRLYWYRQTLGQGPEFLTYFQNEAQLEKSRLLSDRFSAERPKGSFSTLEIQRTEQGDSAMYLCASSDTGLSSYNSPLHFGNGTRLTVT.

The V gene is TRBV11-3, the J gene TRBJ2-1; 9 positions agree with TRBD2. The V and J ends lost 5 bases and 0 bases, in that order; junction bases with no gene match: 2. The germline gives CDR1 SGHNT, CDR2 YENEEA. This CDR3 has 15 amino acids. The CDR3 region is CASSPAGGSYNEQFF. CDR3 DNA: TGTGCCAGCAGCCCAGCGGGGGGCTCCTACAATGAGCAGTTCTTC. Full variable domain (remainder filled in from reference TRBV11-3 and TRBJ2-1): EAGVVQSPRYKIIEKKQPVAFWCNPISGHNTLYWYLQNLGQGPELLIRYENEEAVDDSQLPKDRFSAERLKGVDSTLKIQPAELGDSAVYLCASSPAGGSYNEQFFGPGTRLTVL.

The V call is TRBV4-2, the J call TRBJ1-2; D unresolved. Trimming pared 1 base from V and 5 bases from J, leaving 14 bases between. This CDR3 has 15 amino acids. CDR1 LGHNA and CDR2 YNFKEQ come from the germline V gene. The CDR3 is CASSQGGQNAYGYTF. The CDR3 DNA sequence: TGTGCCAGCAGCCAAGGAGGGCAGAACGCGTATGGCTACACCTTC.